This TCR beta chain is drawn from a study of blood T cell repertoires in COVID-19. Study-level information: The United States, Italy and Spain provided the acute and convalescent COVID-19 samples. T cells, B-cell-depleted T cells, or PBMCs supplied cDNA or gDNA.

This clone was counted a few times. Original processing methods: Amplification of reference gene primers provided the estimated nucleated cell counts. Sequencing used immunoSEQ multiplex PCR; TCRdb keeps in-frame clones, though not all of them. V and J calls and clone size are given by that table; D and trimming were obtained from the DNA. The table lists about 220,000 clones, about 84% of them singletons. The germline V gene has CDR1 LGHDT and CDR2 YNNKEL (reference sequence). This CDR3 region has 15 residues. J gave up 4 bases and V 1 base, and 4 bases lay outside the gene matches. Sequencing was performed on peripheral blood. The receptor comes from a human donor in a cohort sampled during active COVID-19. This rearrangement joins TRBV3-1 (or the pseudogene TRBV3-2) to TRBJ2-7; TRBD2 matches 10 bases. CDR3 DNA sequence: TGTGCCAGCAGCCAAGGTACTAGCGGGATATACGAGCAGTACTTC. It translates to CASSQGTSGIYEQYF.